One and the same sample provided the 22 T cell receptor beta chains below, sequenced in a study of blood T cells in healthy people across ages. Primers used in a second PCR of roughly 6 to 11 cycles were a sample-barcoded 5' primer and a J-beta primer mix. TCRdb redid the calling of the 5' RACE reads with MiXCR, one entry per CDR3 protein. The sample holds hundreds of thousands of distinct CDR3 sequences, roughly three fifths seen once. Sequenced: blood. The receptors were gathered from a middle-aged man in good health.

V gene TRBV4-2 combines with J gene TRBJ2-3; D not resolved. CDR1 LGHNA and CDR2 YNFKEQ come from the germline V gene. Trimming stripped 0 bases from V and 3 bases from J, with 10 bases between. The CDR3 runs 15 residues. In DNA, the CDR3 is TGTGCCAGCAGCCAAGATGTACTGGGGACAGATACGCAGTATTTT. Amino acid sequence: CASSQDVLGTDTQYF.

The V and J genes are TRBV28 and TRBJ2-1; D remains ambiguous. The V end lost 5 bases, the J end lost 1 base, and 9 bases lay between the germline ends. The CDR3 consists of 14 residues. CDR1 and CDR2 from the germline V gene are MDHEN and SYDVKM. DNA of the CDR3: TGTGCCAGCAGTATGTGGGGTTCCTACAATGAGCAGTTCTTC. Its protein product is CASSMWGSYNEQFF.

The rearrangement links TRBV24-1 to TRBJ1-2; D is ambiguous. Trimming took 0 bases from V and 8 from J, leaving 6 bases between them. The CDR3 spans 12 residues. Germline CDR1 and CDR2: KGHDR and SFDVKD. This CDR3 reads CATSDLHGGYTF. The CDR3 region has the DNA TGTGCCACCAGTGATTTGCATGGCGGCTACACCTTC.

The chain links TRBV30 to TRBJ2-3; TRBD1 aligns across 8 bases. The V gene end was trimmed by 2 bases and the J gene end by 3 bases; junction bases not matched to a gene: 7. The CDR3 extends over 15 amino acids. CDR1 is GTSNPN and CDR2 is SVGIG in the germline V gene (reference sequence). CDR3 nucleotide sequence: TGTGCCTGGAGTAAGACAGGGGTGAGGACAGATACGCAGTATTTT. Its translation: CAWSKTGVRTDTQYF.

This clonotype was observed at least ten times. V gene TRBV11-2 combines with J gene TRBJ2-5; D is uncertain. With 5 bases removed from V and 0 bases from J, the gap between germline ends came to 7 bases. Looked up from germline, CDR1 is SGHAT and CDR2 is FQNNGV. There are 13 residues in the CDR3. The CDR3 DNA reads TGTGCCAGCAGCATTGGCCACCAAGAGACCCAGTACTTC. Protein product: CASSIGHQETQYF. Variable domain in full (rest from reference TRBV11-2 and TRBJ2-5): EAGVAQSPRYKIIEKRQSVAFWCNPISGHATLYWYQQILGQGPKLLIQFQNNGVVDDSQLPKDRFSAERLKGVDSTLKIQPAKLEDSAVYLCASSIGHQETQYFGPGTRLLVL.

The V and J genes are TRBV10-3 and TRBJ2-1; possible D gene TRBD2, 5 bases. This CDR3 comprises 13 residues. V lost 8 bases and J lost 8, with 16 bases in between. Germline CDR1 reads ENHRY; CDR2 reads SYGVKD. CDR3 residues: CAIRGLDHDEQFF. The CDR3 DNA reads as TGTGCCATCCGAGGACTCGACCATGATGAGCAGTTCTTC.

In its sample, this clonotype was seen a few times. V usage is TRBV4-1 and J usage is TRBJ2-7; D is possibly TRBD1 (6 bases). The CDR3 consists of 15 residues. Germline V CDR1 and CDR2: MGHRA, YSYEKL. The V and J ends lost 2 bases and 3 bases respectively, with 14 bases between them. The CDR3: CASSQKMGAIYEQYF. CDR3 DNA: TGCGCCAGCAGCCAAAAAATGGGGGCCATCTACGAGCAGTACTTC.

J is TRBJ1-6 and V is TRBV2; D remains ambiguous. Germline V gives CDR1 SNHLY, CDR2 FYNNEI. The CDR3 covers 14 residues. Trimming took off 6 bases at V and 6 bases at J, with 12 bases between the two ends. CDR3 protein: CASRNDMINSPLHF. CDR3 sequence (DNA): TGTGCCAGCAGGAACGACATGATTAATTCACCCCTCCACTTT.

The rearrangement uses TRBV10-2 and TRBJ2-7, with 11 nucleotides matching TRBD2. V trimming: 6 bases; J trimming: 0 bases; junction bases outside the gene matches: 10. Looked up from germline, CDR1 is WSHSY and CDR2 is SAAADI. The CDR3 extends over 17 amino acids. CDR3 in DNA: TGCGCCAGCAGGAAGAAGGGGACTAGCGGTAGCTCCTACGAGCAGTACTTC. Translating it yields CASRKKGTSGSSYEQYF.

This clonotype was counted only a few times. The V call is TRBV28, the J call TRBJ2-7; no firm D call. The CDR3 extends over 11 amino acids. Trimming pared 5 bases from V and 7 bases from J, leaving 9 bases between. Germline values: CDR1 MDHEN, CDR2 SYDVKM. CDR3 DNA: TGTGCCAGCAGTGCCCGTGGGGAGCAGTACTTC. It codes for CASSARGEQYF. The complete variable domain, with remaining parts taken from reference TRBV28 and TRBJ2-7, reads DVKVTQSSRYLVKRTGEKVFLECVQDMDHENMFWYRQDPGLGLRLIYFSYDVKMKEKGDIPEGYSVSREKKERFSLILESASTNQTSMYLCASSARGEQYFGPGTRLTVT.

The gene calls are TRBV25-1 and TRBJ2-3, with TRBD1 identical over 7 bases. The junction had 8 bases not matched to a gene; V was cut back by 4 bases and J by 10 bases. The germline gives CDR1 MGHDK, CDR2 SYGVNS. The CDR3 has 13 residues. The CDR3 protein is CASSATGIDAQYF. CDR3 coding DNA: TGTGCCAGCAGTGCGACAGGGATTGACGCGCAGTATTTT.

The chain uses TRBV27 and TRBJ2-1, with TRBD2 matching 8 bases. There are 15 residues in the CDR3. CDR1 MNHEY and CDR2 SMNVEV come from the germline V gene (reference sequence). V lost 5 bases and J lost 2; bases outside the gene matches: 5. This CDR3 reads CASSHGLAAYNEQFF. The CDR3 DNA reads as TGTGCCAGCAGTCACGGACTAGCCGCCTACAATGAGCAGTTCTTC.

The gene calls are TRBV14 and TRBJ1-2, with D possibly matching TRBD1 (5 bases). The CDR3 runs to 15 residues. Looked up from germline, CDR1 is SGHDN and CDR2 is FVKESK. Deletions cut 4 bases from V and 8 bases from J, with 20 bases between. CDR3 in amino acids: CASSPNQGNQRGYTF. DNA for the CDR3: TGTGCCAGCAGCCCCAATCAGGGAAACCAGCGGGGCTACACCTTC.

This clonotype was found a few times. The DNA for the CDR3 is TGTGCCAGCAGTGATGGGCCCCGTGGAGGGCAAGAGACCCAGTACTTC. It specifies CASSDGPRGGQETQYF. This rearrangement joins TRBV2 to TRBJ2-5, with a tentative D call TRBD2 (6 bases). The V gene lost 3 bases and the J gene lost 2 bases, with 16 bases spanning the gap. The germline gives CDR1 SNHLY, CDR2 FYNNEI. CDR3 length: 16 residues.

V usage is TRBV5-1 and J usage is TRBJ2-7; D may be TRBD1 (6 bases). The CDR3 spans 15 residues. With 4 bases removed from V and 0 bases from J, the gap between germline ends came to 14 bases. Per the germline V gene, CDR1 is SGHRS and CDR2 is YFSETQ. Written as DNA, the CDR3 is TGCGCCAGCAGCCAAGTCGGACAGCTCTCCTACGAGCAGTACTTC. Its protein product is CASSQVGQLSYEQYF. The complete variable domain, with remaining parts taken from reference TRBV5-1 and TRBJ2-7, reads KAGVTQTPRYLIKTRGQQVTLSCSPISGHRSVSWYQQTPGQGLQFLFEYFSETQRNKGNFPGRFSGRQFSNSRSEMNVSTLELGDSALYLCASSQVGQLSYEQYFGPGTRLTVT.

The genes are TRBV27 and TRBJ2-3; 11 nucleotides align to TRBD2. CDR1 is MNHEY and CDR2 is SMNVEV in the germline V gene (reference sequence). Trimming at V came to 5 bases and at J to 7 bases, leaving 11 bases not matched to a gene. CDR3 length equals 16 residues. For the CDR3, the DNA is TGTGCCAGCAGTCCTATAGCGGGAGGGCCTTCAAATACGCAGTATTTT. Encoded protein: CASSPIAGGPSNTQYF.

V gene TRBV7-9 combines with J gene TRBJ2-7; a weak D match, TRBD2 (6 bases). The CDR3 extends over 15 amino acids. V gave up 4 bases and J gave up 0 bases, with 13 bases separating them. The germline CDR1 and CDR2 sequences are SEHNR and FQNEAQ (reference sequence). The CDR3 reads CASSSLPGSSYEQYF. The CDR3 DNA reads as TGTGCCAGCAGCTCACTCCCCGGGAGCTCCTACGAGCAGTACTTC.

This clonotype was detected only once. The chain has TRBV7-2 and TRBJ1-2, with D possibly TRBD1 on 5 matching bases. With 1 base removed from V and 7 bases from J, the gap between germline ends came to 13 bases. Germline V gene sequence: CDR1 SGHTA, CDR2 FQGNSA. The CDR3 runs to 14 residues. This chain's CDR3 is CASSLGGGRVGYTF. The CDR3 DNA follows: TGTGCCAGCAGCTTAGGTGGGGGTAGGGTTGGCTACACCTTC.

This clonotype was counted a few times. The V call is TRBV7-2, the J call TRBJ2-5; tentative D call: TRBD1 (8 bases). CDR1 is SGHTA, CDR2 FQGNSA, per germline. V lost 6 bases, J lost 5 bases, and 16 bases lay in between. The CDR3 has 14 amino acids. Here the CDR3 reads CASRRTGGGETQYF. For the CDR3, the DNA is TGTGCCAGCAGGAGAACAGGGGGAGGGGAGACCCAGTACTTC.

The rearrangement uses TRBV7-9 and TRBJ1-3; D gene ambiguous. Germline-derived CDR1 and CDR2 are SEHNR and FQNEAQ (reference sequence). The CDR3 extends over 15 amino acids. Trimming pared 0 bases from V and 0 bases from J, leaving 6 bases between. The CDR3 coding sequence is TGTGCCAGCAGCTTAGCGCTTCCCTCTGGAAACACCATATATTTT. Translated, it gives CASSLALPSGNTIYF.

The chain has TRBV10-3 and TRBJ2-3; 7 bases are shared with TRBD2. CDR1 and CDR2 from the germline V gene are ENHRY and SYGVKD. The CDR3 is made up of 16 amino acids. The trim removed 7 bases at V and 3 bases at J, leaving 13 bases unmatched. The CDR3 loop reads CAIKPLTGGGTDTQYF. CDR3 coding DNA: TGTGCCATCAAGCCACTCACGGGAGGTGGGACAGATACGCAGTATTTT.

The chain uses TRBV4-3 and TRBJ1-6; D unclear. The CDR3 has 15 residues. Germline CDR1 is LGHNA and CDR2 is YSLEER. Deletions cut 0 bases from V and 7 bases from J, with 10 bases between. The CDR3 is CASSQEEGRNSPLHF. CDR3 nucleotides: TGCGCCAGCAGCCAAGAAGAGGGAAGGAATTCACCCCTCCACTTT.